This is a list of T cell receptor beta chains from one sample in a study of shared clonotypes between healthy human individuals. Profiling relied on immunoSEQ multiplex PCR, and the TCRdb table lists in-frame clones only, not all of them. The data show about 2 million clones, approximately 94% seen once. Specimen: naive CD8+ T cells sorted from blood. The receptors come from a man in his late teens or twenties in good health. CDR3s leave out the opening cysteine and the closing phenylalanine or tryptophan. A row's size may be missing; if present it is once, few, many or a size class.

- | TRBV7-9 | ASRSDRTNTGELF
- | TRBV11-3 | ASSLGAAGTVYNEQF
- | TRBV6-1 | ASTQGLNTEAF
- | TRBV11-2 | ASRITGVYEQF
- | TRBV7-6 | ASSLTVQETQY
- | TRBV2 | ASRRDRGGQETQY
- | TRBV7-9 | ASSLSPGVEQY
- | TRBV18 | ASSPLAGKGTDTQY
- | TRBV10-3 | AISESASGLHEQY
- | TRBV5-1 | ASSLEGEWETQY
- | TRBV11-2 | ASSSGTYNSPLH
- | TRBV13 | ASSLGYTRELF
- | TRBV5-4 | ASSSSLLDEQF
once | TRBV21-1 | ASSRDSGAYEQY
- | TRBV29-1 | SANGLTGFSYEQY
- | TRBV2 | ASPRNTGELF
once | TRBV11-2 | ASSPTAISWGGATDTQY
- | TRBV29-1 | SVEGTGFPYEQY
- | TRBV10-2 | ASSESQGLNTEAF
- | TRBV13 | ASRRTGSTDGYT
- | TRBV5-4 | ASSSGTGINYGYT
- | TRBV28 | ASSFVRNTEAF
- | TRBV4-1 | ASSREGQGVHEQY
- | TRBV10-3 | AISPRGGENTEAF
- | TRBV15 | ATSSTGVKF
few | TRBV7-6 | ASSLGQGTGNTIY
- | TRBV30 | AWSPSWRETQY
- | TRBV7-8 | ASSLGSGELF
- | TRBV1 | TSSQDAAGTGELF
- | TRBV4-1 | ASSLSPTPTETQY
- | TRBV13 | ASSQTPSGEQY
- | TRBV4-1 | ASSPHEEQGYGYT
- | TRBV5-4 | ASSLREQVEAF
- | TRBV5-6 | ASQQGLNTEAF
- | TRBV28 | ASVPRQGRTGELF
- | TRBV30 | AWSGGQGIQETQY
- | TRBV10-2 | ASSDLTRGANEKLF
- | TRBV4-3 | ASSQDYNGGYGYT
- | TRBV19 | ASSSGWNSPLH
- | TRBV5-6 | AGQQAHSYEQY
- | TRBV19 | ASSMLRADTTNEKLF
- | TRBV28 | ASGFEQY
- | TRBV6-5 | ASRPLAERDGELF
- | TRBV13 | ASSLDRDTDTQY
- | TRBV7-9 | ASSDPLRTGPSGDTQY
- | TRBV7-2 | ASSLGIGTYVYEQY
- | TRBV15 | ATSRDRAAADTQY
- | TRBV11-2 | ASSPSGTLYGYT
- | TRBV5-1 | ASSLERTSGGNEQF
- | TRBV2 | AGRTGENYGYT
- | TRBV6-1 | ASSEADPGWTEAF
- | TRBV5-8 | ASSLGTSFIDYEQY
- | TRBV11-2 | ASSFGEYEQY